This T cell receptor beta chain originates from a study of cytomegalovirus exposure and HLA in healthy donors. Whole-study context: The same platform used for the approximately 670 first-cohort repertoires was also used for the 95 to 150 validation repertoires, as a later analysis reported. General study points: That first-cohort TCR clusters tended to co-occur in the roughly 110 validation repertoires was found in a later analysis. Researchers counted roughly 160 TCR beta chains as cytomegalovirus-associated. Most TCRs appeared rarely, but some public TCRs recurred in many donors.

TCRdb's table, derived via immunoSEQ multiplex PCR, lists solely in-frame clones and lacks some. The sample lists 120,000 or so clones, over 85% occurring once. From germline, CDR1 is MNHEY and CDR2 SVGAGI. Losses at the gene ends were 5 bases for V and 8 bases for J; bases not matched to a gene: 10. This CDR3 contains 14 residues. Of note for this clone: What it binds is unknown.

The chain combines TRBV6-5 with TRBJ1-2; 8 bases line up with TRBD1. The clonotype comes from a woman aged 18-35 years in good health and CMV-seronegative. The source material was PBMCs. In DNA form, the CDR3 reads TGTGCCAGCAGTAGCCCGACAGGGGTTGGAGGCTACACCTTC. This translates into CASSSPTGVGGYTF.